A single sample gave rise to the 13 T cell receptor beta chains below, sequenced in a study of cytotoxic CD8 clonotypes in ibrutinib-treated CLL. Repertoires were generated with immunoSEQ multiplex PCR, while TCRdb's copy carries only in-frame clones and drops some. Of about 140,000 clones listed, roughly 77% were seen once; the top ten hold about 29%. The sequencing here drew on PBMCs, taken after 12 months of ibrutinib treatment. Every receptor here comes from a human donor with chronic lymphocytic leukemia.

V and J are TRBV6-6 and TRBJ2-1, with D unresolved. This CDR3 is 14 amino acids long. Per germline, CDR1 MNHNY and CDR2 SVGAGI (reference sequence). Trimming shortened V by 0 bases and J by 8 bases, and 11 bases separated the two germline ends. Here the CDR3 reads CASSYSFLSYEQFF. The DNA for the CDR3 is TGTGCCAGCAGTTACTCGTTCTTGTCCTATGAGCAGTTCTTC.

This chain joins TRBV6-1 and TRBJ1-1; 9 bases are a match to TRBD1. J gave up 0 bases and V 4 bases, and 0 bases lay outside the gene matches. The germline CDR1 and CDR2 sequences are MNHNS and SASEGT. The CDR3 loop spans 14 amino acids. The CDR3 loop reads CASSGQGVNTEAFF. DNA of the CDR3: TGTGCCAGCAGTGGACAGGGGGTGAACACTGAAGCTTTCTTT.

Many counts were recorded for this clone. For the CDR3, the DNA is TGTGCCAGTACCACAGGGGGCAATCAGCCCCAGCATTTT. Its protein product is CASTTGGNQPQHF. V gene TRBV11-2 combines with J gene TRBJ1-5; 7 positions match TRBD1. Germline lookup yields CDR1 SGHAT and CDR2 FQNNGV. The CDR3 loop spans 13 amino acids. V was clipped by 9 bases and J by 2 bases; unmatched bases: 4. The whole variable domain, remainder taken from reference TRBV11-2 and TRBJ1-5, is EAGVAQSPRYKIIEKRQSVAFWCNPISGHATLYWYQQILGQGPKLLIQFQNNGVVDDSQLPKDRFSAERLKGVDSTLKIQPAKLEDSAVYLCASTTGGNQPQHFGDGTRLSIL.

The genes are TRBV7-9 and TRBJ1-1; 8 bases fit TRBD1. Germline lookup yields CDR1 SEHNR and CDR2 FQNEAQ (reference sequence). V lost 5 bases to trimming and J lost 1 base; unmatched junction nucleotides: 0. CDR3 length: 13 residues. This chain's CDR3 is CASSQGANTEAFF. The CDR3 bases are TGTGCCAGCAGCCAGGGGGCGAACACTGAAGCTTTCTTT.

The V call is TRBV11-2, the J call TRBJ1-2; unclear D gene. The CDR3 sequence is 14 residues long. Germline V CDR1 and CDR2: SGHAT, FQNNGV. V lost 0 bases and J 7 bases, leaving 12 bases between the germline ends. In nucleotides, the CDR3 is TGTGCCAGCAGCTTAGAACCAGGAGGCGGTGGCTACACCTTC. Protein sequence: CASSLEPGGGGYTF.

This chain links TRBV20-1 with TRBJ2-7, with TRBD1 matching 8 bases. V shed 6 bases, J shed 6 bases, and the junction held 4 bases outside the gene matches. From germline, CDR1 is DFQATT and CDR2 SNEGSKA (reference sequence). The CDR3 has 11 residues. CDR3 nucleotides: TGCAGTGCCCGGACAGGGATCGAGCAGTACTTC. Residues: CSARTGIEQYF.

V usage is TRBV7-2 and J usage is TRBJ2-3, with 14 bases fitting TRBD2. Germline CDR1 is SGHTA and CDR2 is FQGNSA. CDR3 length: 19 residues. V gave up 1 base and J gave up 1 base; unmatched junction bases: 7. The CDR3 region has the DNA TGTGCCAGCAGCTTAGAGGGGACTAGCGGGGGTCGGCGCACAGATACGCAGTATTTT. Translated, it gives CASSLEGTSGGRRTDTQYF.

A single count supports this clone. The rearrangement uses TRBV5-6 and TRBJ2-7, with D hard to call. V lost 0 bases, J lost 6 bases, and 13 bases lay in between. Germline lookup yields CDR1 SGHDT and CDR2 YYEEEE. CDR3 length: 14 residues. The DNA of the CDR3 is TGTGCCAGCAGCTTGGGCAGTAATGTGGGCGAGCAGTACTTC. It is translated as CASSLGSNVGEQYF.

The V call is TRBV27, the J call TRBJ2-2, with D perhaps given as TRBD1 or TRBD2 (5 bases each). V dropped 0 bases and J dropped 4 bases, with 9 bases sitting between them. Germline V gene data show CDR1 as MNHEY and CDR2 as SMNVEV (reference sequence). The CDR3 covers 15 residues. CDR3: CASSLSGVGTGELFF. For the CDR3, the DNA is TGTGCCAGCAGTTTATCGGGGGTAGGCACCGGGGAGCTGTTTTTT.

The gene calls are TRBV25-1 and TRBJ1-4; unclear D gene. In germline, CDR1 is MGHDK, CDR2 SYGVNS. V was cut by 4 bases and J by 4 bases, with 10 bases left in between. The CDR3 sequence is 14 residues long. CDR3 DNA: TGTGCCAGCAGTGCCCGGGCTCGTAATGAAAAACTGTTTTTT. Protein sequence: CASSARARNEKLFF.

The chain uses TRBV28 and TRBJ2-7, with TRBD2 as a possible D gene (5 bases). The CDR3 spans 13 residues. From germline, CDR1 is MDHEN and CDR2 SYDVKM. V was trimmed by 2 bases and J by 5 bases, leaving 10 bases between them. The CDR3 coding sequence is TGTGCCAGCAGTTTAAGAGGGAGTCACGAGCAGTACTTC. This gives the protein CASSLRGSHEQYF.

This clone was seen a few times. This chain joins TRBV19 and TRBJ2-1, with D perhaps matching TRBD2 (5 bases). Germline V gene sequence: CDR1 LNHDA, CDR2 SQIVND (reference sequence). The ends were cut back, 9 bases at V and 10 bases at J, with 13 bases in the middle. The CDR3 runs to 11 residues. In nucleotides, the CDR3 is TGTGCCAGCTCAAAGCGGTTCGAGCAGTTCTTC. This encodes CASSKRFEQFF. The whole variable domain, filled in from reference TRBV19 and TRBJ2-1, reads DGGITQSPKYLFRKEGQNVTLSCEQNLNHDAMYWYRQDPGQGLRLIYYSQIVNDFQKGDIAEGYSVSREKKESFPLTVTSAQKNPTAFYLCASSKRFEQFFGPGTRLTVL.

Written as DNA, the CDR3 is TGTGCCAGCAGCCAATTTTACGGGAGTGCCGGGGAGCTGTTTTTT. This codes for CASSQFYGSAGELFF. V and J are TRBV4-2 and TRBJ2-2; the D gene is possibly TRBD2 (6 bases). Germline assignment: CDR1 LGHNA and CDR2 YNFKEQ. This CDR3 is 15 amino acids long. Trimming took off 2 bases at V and 6 bases at J, with 13 bases between the two ends.